This TCR beta chain is from a study of cytomegalovirus exposure and HLA in healthy donors (dated by TCRdb to the late 2010s). Notes on the research overall: An earlier analysis of several hundred of the donors reported 250 to 300 Gb of sequence data and more than 90 million unique TCR beta sequences from 150 million to 200 million T cells. About 280 gigabases of sequencing data and tens of millions of unique TCR sequences were included in an early release covering 550 to 650 HLA-typed donors. Of the 398 genotyped donors, around 81% fell in the genetic ancestry cluster associated with self-reported Caucasian donors. The study aimed to test whether signatures of past pathogen exposure could be identified by cataloging public T cell receptors. The T cell repertoires of some 670 subjects were profiled by immunosequencing and related to cytomegalovirus serostatus. In addition to the first cohort of 666 subjects, a separate validation cohort of under 150 different subjects was used. To predict cytomegalovirus infection status, the study brought together high-throughput TCR immunosequencing, statistical association of individual TCRs with disease status, and machine learning. In a later analysis, previously published TCR beta repertoires from several hundred donors were re-analyzed and high-resolution HLA genotyping was added so that TCR occurrence patterns could be studied. The later analysis used no new phenotypic data to find candidate immune exposures, relying instead on TCR beta sequences and their occurrence across donors. To decide whether each TCR beta V gene segment behaved as functional or pseudogenic, an earlier analysis of over 500 of the donors relied on high-throughput TCR beta sequencing. Donor age, sex, ethnicity and CMV serostatus were collected together with the repertoire data. In a later genetic analysis, genome-wide SNP genotypes for about three fifths of the roughly 670 donors were used, and that subset was treated as a discovery cohort. Every repertoire in the discovery cohort had been generated on one and the same sequencing platform. HLA typing covered class I and class II loci at four-digit resolution. The number of typed donors differed by locus: 629-630 for A, B, C, DRB1 and DQB1; 500 to 550 for DQA1; around 610 for DPA1; and around 490 for DPB1. About five DR-DQ haplotypes were treated as single units for association and clustering because of strong linkage in the cohort. Among about 360 genotyped donors of the cohort, an average of about 240,000 unique TCR beta nucleotide sequences were sequenced per donor, about a sixth of them non-productive.

Note on this clone: Its antigen has not been determined. Base qualities are not provided; no much larger clone lies one nucleotide away.

The cohort was made up of roughly 670 healthy bone marrow donors. At the time of sampling, every cohort member was nominally healthy, though immune exposures that went unrecorded were likely present. Of the approximately 700 cohort members, 289 had positive CMV serostatus and roughly 330 had negative CMV serostatus, and CMV serostatus was not recorded for the donor. A peripheral blood sample was collected from each donor, and TCR beta sequencing was performed on peripheral blood mononuclear cells. Genomic DNA extraction from the blood cell samples was performed with the Qiagen DNeasy Blood Extraction Kit. What the study reported, not specific to this receptor: Compared with equally common non-associated chains, HLA-associated TCR beta chains in a later analysis were more clonally expanded and had lower generation probabilities. For the cohort, immune exposure information was limited to CMV serostatus. The presence/absence analyses assumed that sequencing depth was roughly uniform across donors, and that assumption may not be true. A further reported finding was that TCR beta sequences accurately predicted the HLA-A and HLA-B alleles for most subjects in the first cohort. In a later genetic analysis, a missense DCLRE1C variant was associated with V-gene and J-gene trimming of TCR beta chains, and the association was replicated in an independent cohort. In a later genetic analysis, fewer N-insertions in productive TCRs were reported among donors in an Asian-associated ancestry cluster than the roughly 640-donor mean. A cluster of highly shared sequence variants was judged likely to represent a technical artifact of the sequencing pipeline. According to a later analysis, parvovirus B19, influenza, CMV and Epstein-Barr virus appeared linked to several top co-occurrence clusters. Specific HLA alleles were associated with 15,000 to 20,000 TCR beta sequences at a false discovery rate of 0.05 in a later analysis. Because some donors lacked HLA typing at each locus, the association tests relied only on the typed subset. When HLA alleles, especially DR and DQ, strongly co-occurred, TCR associations were difficult to assign to individual alleles. Some IMGT-functional V segments, including TRBV6-2 and TRBV6-3, could not be distinguished by the 87-base-pair reads and were therefore excluded. In vitro tests confirmed that a few of the cytomegalovirus-associated TCR beta chains recognize cytomegalovirus antigens. Because counts were too low, 15 to 20 rarely observed V segments, including chromosome 9 orphons, were excluded from the earlier analysis of several hundred of the donors. While some public TCRs were present in many individuals, most TCR sequences turned up only very rarely across donors. Cytomegalovirus status was reported to be diagnosed by the classifier with high specificity and sensitivity in both the original and validation cohorts. In a later analysis, TCR association rates were found to vary across HLA loci, with the most associated TCRs seen for DRB1 alleles and the fewest for HLA-C alleles. In this cohort, only TCR beta chains were sequenced, and detectable features were limited by the absence of alpha or paired-chain data. The study listed 150 to 200 TCR beta chains as associated with cytomegalovirus. Broadly in line with IMGT annotations, most TCR beta V segments showed up in productive rearrangements about 87% or about 30% of the time in an earlier analysis of around 600 of the donors. In a later analysis, most CMV-associated TCR beta chains were found to appear HLA-restricted, with HLA associations seemingly driven largely by CMV exposure. According to the authors, the approach could potentially be generalized to other disease states and immunological phenotypes. Correlated functional status among segregating V segments might be attributable to linkage disequilibrium, but an unknown experimental factor could not be ruled out.

The CDR3 runs 15 amino acids, cysteine and phenylalanine included. Kept here is only the CDR3 DNA, which spans 45 bases and is read in frame from base 1. The V end gives up 3 bases and the J end 3 bases, leaving 1 base in the junction not matched to a gene. For CDR1 and CDR2, the germline V gene lists ENHRY and SYGVKD. To prepare the library, the immunoSEQ multiplex PCR assay was applied. For the multiplex PCR, a mixture combining 60 forward primers for TCR Vbeta segments and 13 reverse primers for TCR Jbeta segments was used. A multiplex PCR assay on genomic DNA amplified the CDR3 region of rearranged TCR beta genes. The Illumina HiSeq System was used to sequence the amplified TCR beta libraries as 87-base-pair reads. As for how the authors treated the data: Across the roughly 640 repertoires, a later analysis counted 80 million or so unique TCR beta chains, about 10 million of which were shared by at least two donors. A nearest-neighbor algorithm error-corrected the raw reads and collapsed the reads into unique sequences, merging closely related sequences to remove PCR and sequencing errors. To assign V, D and J gene segments, CDR3 sequences were aligned to IMGT reference sequences. For a sequence to be retained, a match of at least six nucleotides to both a V gene segment and a J gene segment was required. A rearrangement was called productive if the CDR3 had no stop codons and remained in frame with V and J, and every other rearrangement was called non-productive. Following IMGT convention, CDR3 was defined as the stretch from the second conserved V-encoded cysteine up to the conserved J-encoded phenylalanine. Sequences without an unambiguous match to a single V gene segment were excluded from the earlier analysis of about 600 of the donors. An earlier analysis of some 610 of the donors called V segments functional above 56.7% productive rearrangements and segregating when the between-donor standard deviation exceeded 5%. A statistical classification framework was built for diagnosing cytomegalovirus status from the catalog of TCR beta chain sequences. In a later analysis, TCR nucleotide sequences were compared against IMGT/GENE-DB human TR gene sequences so that V and J genes could be assigned. In a later analysis, CDR3 sequences and most-parsimonious VDJ recombination scenarios were assigned using the TCRdist pipeline. A later analysis defined each TCR beta chain by its CDR3 amino acid sequence plus V-gene family, and excluded reads lacking a unique V-gene family. To address suspected cross-contamination and a sequencing artifact, a later analysis removed 450 to 700 highly shared, low-generation-probability nucleotide sequences. A later analysis calculated a clonal expansion index for each public chain from normalized within-repertoire ranks of inferred template counts. In a later analysis, generation probabilities were computed with a VDJ recombination model fitted to out-of-frame rearrangements, and the resulting probabilities were checked against IGoR. Hypergeometric tests were used in a later analysis to score TCR-TCR, TCR-HLA and TCR-CMV co-occurrence, with a repertoire-size bias correction applied to the TCR pairs. A later analysis estimated false discovery rates by permuting HLA or CMV assignments 20 times. In a later analysis, co-occurring TCRs were grouped using DBSCAN, and TCRdist sequence similarity was added for clustering within HLA-allele-positive subsets. Co-occurrence clustering excluded repertoires with fewer than 30,000 or more than 120,000 public chains, plus five with anomalous nucleotide sharing. In its TCRdb copy, this immuneACCESS table keeps in-frame sequences only and misses some clones. Where compared with another copy, unresolved V genes explain less than half of these, and the others have no known cause. V, J and clone size were drawn from that table, and D and trimming were deduced from the DNA. The sample table shows some 45,000 clones, and around 50% are seen once. Of the sample, about an eighth is held by the ten largest clones.

The sequence links TRBV10-3 to TRBJ2-3; TRBD2 matches 12 bases in the middle. This TCR was sampled from a human donor in good health. Sequencing used PBMCs. The encoded CDR3 is CAISETSGGTDTQYF. The DNA sequence is TGTGCCATCAGTGAAACTAGCGGGGGGACAGATACGCAGTATTTT.